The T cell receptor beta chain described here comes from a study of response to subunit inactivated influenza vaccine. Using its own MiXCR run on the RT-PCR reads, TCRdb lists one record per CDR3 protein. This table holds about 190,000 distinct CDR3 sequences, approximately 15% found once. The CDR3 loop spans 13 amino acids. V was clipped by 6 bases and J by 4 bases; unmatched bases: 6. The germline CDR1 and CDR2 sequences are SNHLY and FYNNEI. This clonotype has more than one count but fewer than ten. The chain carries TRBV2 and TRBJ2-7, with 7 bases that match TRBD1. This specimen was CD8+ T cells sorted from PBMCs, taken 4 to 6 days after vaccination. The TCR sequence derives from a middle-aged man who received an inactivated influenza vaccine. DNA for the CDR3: TGTGCCAGCAGCTCGGGACAGAGATACGAGCAGTACTTC. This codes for CASSSGQRYEQYF.